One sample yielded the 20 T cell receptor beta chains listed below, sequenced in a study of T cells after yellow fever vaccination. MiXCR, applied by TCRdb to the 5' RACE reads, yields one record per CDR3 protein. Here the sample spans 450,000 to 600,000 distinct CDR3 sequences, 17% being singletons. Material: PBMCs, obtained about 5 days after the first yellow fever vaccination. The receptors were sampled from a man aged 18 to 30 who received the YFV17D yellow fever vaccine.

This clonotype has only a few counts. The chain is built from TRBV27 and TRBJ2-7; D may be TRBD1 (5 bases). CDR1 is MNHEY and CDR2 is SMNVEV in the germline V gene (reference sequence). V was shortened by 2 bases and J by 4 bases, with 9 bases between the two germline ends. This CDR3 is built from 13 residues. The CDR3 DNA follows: TGTGCCAGCAGTTTAGCACAGGATTACGAGCAGTACTTC. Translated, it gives CASSLAQDYEQYF.

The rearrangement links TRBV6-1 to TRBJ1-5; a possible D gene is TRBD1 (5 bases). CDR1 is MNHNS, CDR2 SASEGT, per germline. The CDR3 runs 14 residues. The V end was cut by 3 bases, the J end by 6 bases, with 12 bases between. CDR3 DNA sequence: TGTGCCAGCAGTGACACAGGCCCTCGTCAGCCCCAGCATTTT. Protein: CASSDTGPRQPQHF.

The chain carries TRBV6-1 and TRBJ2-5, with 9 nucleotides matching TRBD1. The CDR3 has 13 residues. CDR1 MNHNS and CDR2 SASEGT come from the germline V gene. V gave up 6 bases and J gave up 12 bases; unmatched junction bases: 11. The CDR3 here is CASRNPGDRVEYF. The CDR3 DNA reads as TGTGCCAGCAGGAACCCAGGGGACAGGGTCGAGTACTTC.

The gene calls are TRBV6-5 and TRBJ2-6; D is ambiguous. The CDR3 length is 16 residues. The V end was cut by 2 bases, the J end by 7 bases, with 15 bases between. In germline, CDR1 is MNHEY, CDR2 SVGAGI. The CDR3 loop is CASSYLRAPGANVLTF. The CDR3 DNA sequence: TGTGCCAGCAGTTACCTCAGAGCCCCGGGCGCCAACGTCCTGACTTTC.

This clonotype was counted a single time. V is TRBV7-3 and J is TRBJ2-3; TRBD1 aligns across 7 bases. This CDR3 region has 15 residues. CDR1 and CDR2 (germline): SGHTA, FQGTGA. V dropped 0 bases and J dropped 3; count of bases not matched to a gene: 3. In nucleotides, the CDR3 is TGTGCCAGCAGCTTAACGGCGACAGGGACAGATACGCAGTATTTT. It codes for CASSLTATGTDTQYF.

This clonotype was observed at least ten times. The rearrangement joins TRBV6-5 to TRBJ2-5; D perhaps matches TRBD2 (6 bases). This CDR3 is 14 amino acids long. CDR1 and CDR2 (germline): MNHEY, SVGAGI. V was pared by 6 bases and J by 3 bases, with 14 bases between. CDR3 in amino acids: CASRSGTLKETQYF. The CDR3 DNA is TGTGCCAGCAGATCCGGGACTCTCAAAGAGACCCAGTACTTC.

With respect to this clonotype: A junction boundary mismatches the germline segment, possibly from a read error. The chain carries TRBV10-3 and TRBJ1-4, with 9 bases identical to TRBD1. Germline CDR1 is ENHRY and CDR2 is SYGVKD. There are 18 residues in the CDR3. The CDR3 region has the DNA TGTACCATCAGTTTAAATACAGGGGGCAGGGTTGGAGGTGAAAAACTGTTTTTT. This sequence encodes CTISLNTGGRVGGEKLFF.

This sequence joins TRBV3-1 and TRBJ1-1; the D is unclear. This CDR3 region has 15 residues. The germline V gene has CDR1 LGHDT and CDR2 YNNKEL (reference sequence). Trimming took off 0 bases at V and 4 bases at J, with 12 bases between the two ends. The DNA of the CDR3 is TGTGCCAGCAGCCAAGATTGGGGAGTCGGCACTGAAGCTTTCTTT. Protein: CASSQDWGVGTEAFF.

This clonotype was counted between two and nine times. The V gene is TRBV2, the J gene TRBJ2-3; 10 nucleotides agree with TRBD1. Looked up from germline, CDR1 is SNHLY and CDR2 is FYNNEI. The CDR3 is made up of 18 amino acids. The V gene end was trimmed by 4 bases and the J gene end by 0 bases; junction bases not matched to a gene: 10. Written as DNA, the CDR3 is TGTGCCAGCAGTGTGGGGACAGGGGATTTATCTAGCACAGATACGCAGTATTTT. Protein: CASSVGTGDLSSTDTQYF.

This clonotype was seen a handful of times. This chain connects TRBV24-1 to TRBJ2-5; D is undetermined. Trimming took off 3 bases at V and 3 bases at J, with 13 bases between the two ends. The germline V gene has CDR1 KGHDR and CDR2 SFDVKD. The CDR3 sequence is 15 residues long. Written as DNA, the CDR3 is TGTGCCACCAGTGATATGGGCGAGAGGAAAGAGACCCAGTACTTC. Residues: CATSDMGERKETQYF.

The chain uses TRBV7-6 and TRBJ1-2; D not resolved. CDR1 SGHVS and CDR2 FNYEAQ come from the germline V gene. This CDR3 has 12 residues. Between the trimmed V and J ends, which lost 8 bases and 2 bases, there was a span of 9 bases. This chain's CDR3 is CASGDLNYGYTF. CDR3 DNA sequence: TGTGCCAGCGGCGATCTCAACTATGGCTACACCTTC.

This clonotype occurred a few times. CDR3: CASRLMRGTPRETQYF. CDR3 coding DNA: TGTGCCAGCAGACTTATGCGGGGGACGCCGCGGGAGACCCAGTACTTC. The chain links TRBV12-3 or TRBV12-4 to TRBJ2-5; TRBD2 aligns across 7 bases. The CDR3 has 16 residues. The trim removed 6 bases at V and 5 bases at J, leaving 15 bases unmatched.

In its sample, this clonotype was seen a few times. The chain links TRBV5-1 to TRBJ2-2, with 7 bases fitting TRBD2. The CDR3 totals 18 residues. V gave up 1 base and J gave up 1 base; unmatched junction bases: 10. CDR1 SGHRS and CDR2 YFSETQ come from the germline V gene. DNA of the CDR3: TGCGCCAGCAGCTTGCTCAGCGGGGCCACGCGGAACACCGGGGAGCTGTTTTTT. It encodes CASSLLSGATRNTGELFF.

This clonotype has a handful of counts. The CDR3 region has the DNA TGTGCCACAGGGGGGGGGAGAGGGTACGAGCAGTACTTC. It translates to CATGGGRGYEQYF. This chain links TRBV10-3 with TRBJ2-7, with D possibly being TRBD1 or TRBD2 (7 bases each). Germline lookup yields CDR1 ENHRY and CDR2 SYGVKD. Trimming took off 10 bases at V and 4 bases at J, with 17 bases between the two ends. The CDR3 contains 13 residues.

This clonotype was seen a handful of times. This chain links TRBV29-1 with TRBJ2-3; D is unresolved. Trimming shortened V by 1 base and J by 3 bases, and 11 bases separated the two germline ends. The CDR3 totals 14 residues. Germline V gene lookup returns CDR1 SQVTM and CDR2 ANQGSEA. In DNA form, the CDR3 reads TGCAGCGTTGAAGGACCAGAACTAACAGATACGCAGTATTTT. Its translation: CSVEGPELTDTQYF.

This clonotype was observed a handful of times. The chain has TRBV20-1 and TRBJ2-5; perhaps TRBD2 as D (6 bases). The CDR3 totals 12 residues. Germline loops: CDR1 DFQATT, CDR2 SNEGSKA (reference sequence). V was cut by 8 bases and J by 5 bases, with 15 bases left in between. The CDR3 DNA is TGCAGTCTAAGTCTGAGCGGGGAGACCCAGTACTTC. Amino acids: CSLSLSGETQYF.

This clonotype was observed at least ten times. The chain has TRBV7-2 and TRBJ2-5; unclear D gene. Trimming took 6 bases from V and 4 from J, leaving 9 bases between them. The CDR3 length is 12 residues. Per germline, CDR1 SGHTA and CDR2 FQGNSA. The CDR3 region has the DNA TGTGCCAGCAGTACCCTTGGAGAGACCCAGTACTTC. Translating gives CASSTLGETQYF. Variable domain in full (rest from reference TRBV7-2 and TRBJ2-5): GAGVSQSPSNKVTEKGKDVELRCDPISGHTALYWYRQSLGQGLEFLIYFQGNSAPDKSGLPSDRFSAERTGGSVSTLTIQRTQQEDSAVYLCASSTLGETQYFGPGTRLLVL.

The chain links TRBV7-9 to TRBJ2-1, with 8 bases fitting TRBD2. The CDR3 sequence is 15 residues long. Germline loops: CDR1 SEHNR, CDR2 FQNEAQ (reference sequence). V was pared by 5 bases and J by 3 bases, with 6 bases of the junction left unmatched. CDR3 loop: CASSPRGGIYNEQFF. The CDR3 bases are TGTGCCAGCAGCCCTCGGGGGGGGATCTACAATGAGCAGTTCTTC.

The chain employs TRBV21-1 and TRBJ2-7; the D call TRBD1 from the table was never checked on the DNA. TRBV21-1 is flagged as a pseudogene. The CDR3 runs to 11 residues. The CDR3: CASVRGFEQYV. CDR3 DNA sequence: TGTGCCAGCGTCAGGGGCTTTGAGCAGTACGTC.

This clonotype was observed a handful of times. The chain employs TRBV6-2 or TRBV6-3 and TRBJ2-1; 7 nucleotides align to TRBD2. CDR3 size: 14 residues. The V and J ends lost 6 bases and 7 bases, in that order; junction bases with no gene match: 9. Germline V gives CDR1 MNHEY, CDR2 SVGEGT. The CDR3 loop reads CASRSSGGRNEQFF. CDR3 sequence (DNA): TGTGCCAGCAGATCATCCGGGGGGAGGAATGAGCAGTTCTTC.